This is a list of T cell receptor beta chains from one sample in a study of blood T cell repertoires in COVID-19. Method: immunoSEQ multiplex PCR; TCRdb's copy keeps in-frame clones and lacks some. The sample has some 42,000 clones; around 85% are singletons. Source material: peripheral blood. The origin of the receptors is a man between 45 and 60 years old with active COVID-19. The conserved cysteine and the conserved F or W are not part of the CDR3 here. The order of the fields is V gene, J gene, clone size, CDR3 protein. Rows give clone size only sometimes, using once, few, many, or a class for an expanded clone.

TRBV10-1	TRBJ2-7	NA	ATDRRLNEQY
TRBV7-6	TRBJ2-1	NA	ASSSRTKDYNEQF
TRBV19	TRBJ2-3	NA	ASSIRRGGTDTQY
TRBV4-3	TRBJ2-3	NA	ASSQALAGGSDTQY
TRBV30	TRBJ2-3	once	AWGLAGGPGTQY
TRBV7-3	TRBJ2-5	few	ASSLRVQETQY
TRBV5-4	TRBJ2-7	NA	ATKLAGGYEQY
TRBV4-2	TRBJ1-3	NA	ASSLLGNTIY
TRBV7-9	TRBJ2-1	NA	ASSSLAGALYNEQF
TRBV29-1	TRBJ1-2	NA	SAGGLGAGYT
TRBV24-1	TRBJ2-5	NA	ATSDSYRGPETQY
TRBV4-1	TRBJ1-1	few	ASSRGSGLSTEAF
TRBV7-8	TRBJ2-5	NA	ASSQRLAGITRRETQY
TRBV7-2	TRBJ2-7	NA	ASSPTGTGFYEQY
TRBV7-9	TRBJ1-2	NA	ASSPWTGGDGYT
TRBV30	TRBJ1-1	NA	AWSVRENTEAF
TRBV9	TRBJ2-7	NA	ASSVGVLAGVSEQY
TRBV6-5	TRBJ2-7	NA	ASSFRGGAYEQY
TRBV9	TRBJ1-5	once	ASSVGKGDQPQH
TRBV2	TRBJ2-1	NA	ASIRVGLAGGQSNEQF
TRBV3-1/TRBV3-2	TRBJ1-3	NA	ASSQGDRAGNTIY
TRBV7-8	TRBJ1-1	NA	ASSFVGGGTEAF
TRBV7-8	TRBJ1-1	once	ASSPSGGVAAF
TRBV11-1	TRBJ2-1	once	ASSLGASGSWNEQF
TRBV7-8	TRBJ2-6	NA	ASSIEGIGANVLT
TRBV2	TRBJ2-3	NA	ASSEPTGGKEY
TRBV7-2	TRBJ2-7	NA	ASSPGTASKIEQY
TRBV7-3	TRBJ2-1	NA	ASSNIGLAGGNEQF
TRBV7-2	TRBJ1-5	NA	ASSRSGTGTRSNQPQH
TRBV3-1/TRBV3-2	TRBJ1-6	NA	ASSQGLGQGRNSPLH
TRBV13	TRBJ2-2	NA	ASSFLRGRTGELF
TRBV15	TRBJ1-1	NA	ATRSQGKTEAF
TRBV19	TRBJ2-3	NA	ASTISGGGPDTQY
TRBV4-2	TRBJ2-2	few	ASSALGGSTGELF
TRBV2	TRBJ2-7	once	ASSQPVGRASYEQY
TRBV12-3/TRBV12-4	TRBJ1-5	NA	ASSREGSQPQH
TRBV5-6	TRBJ1-6	NA	ASSLTGSSYNSPLH
TRBV7-3	TRBJ2-5	NA	ASSLGTRNQETQY
TRBV19	TRBJ1-4	once	ASSIDSTRGNEKLF
TRBV18	TRBJ2-1	NA	ASSPSRTSGGNNEQF
TRBV25-1	TRBJ2-3	NA	ASSAATSTDTQY
TRBV19	TRBJ2-7	few	ARDTYEQY
TRBV6-5	TRBJ1-1	NA	ASTPGAGNTEAF
TRBV7-2	TRBJ2-7	NA	ASSLVGGPYEQY
TRBV2	TRBJ2-1	NA	ASSERLAGGNEQF
TRBV10-3	TRBJ2-3	NA	ATSVAGDNTDTQY
TRBV5-8	TRBJ2-7	NA	ASSFPFEQY
TRBV5-6	TRBJ1-4	once	ASSLTGVKEKLF
TRBV27	TRBJ2-1	NA	ASSETGYEQF
TRBV11-2	TRBJ2-5	NA	ASRGGTGKRVGETQY
TRBV7-8	TRBJ1-1	NA	ASSAFAGYNTEAF
TRBV7-2	TRBJ2-1	NA	ASSPSGMHEQF
TRBV5-6	TRBJ1-5	few	ASSSDREGQPQH
TRBV14	TRBJ2-3	NA	ASSLLAGGTDTQY
TRBV5-1	TRBJ2-5	NA	ASSLAVGGGRSETQY
TRBV5-1	TRBJ2-3	NA	ASSLLGSGGLYTQY
TRBV18	TRBJ2-1	NA	ASSQTSGSSYNEQF